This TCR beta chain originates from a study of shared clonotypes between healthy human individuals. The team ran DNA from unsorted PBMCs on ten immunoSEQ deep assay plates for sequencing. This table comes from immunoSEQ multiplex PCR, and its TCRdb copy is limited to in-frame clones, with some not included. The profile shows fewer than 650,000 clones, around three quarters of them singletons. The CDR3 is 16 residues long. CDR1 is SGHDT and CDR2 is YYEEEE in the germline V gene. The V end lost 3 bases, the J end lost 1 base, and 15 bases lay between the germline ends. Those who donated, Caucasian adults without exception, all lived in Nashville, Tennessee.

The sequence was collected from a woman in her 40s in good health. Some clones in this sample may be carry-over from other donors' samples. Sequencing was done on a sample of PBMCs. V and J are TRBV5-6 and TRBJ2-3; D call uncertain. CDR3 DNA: TGTGCCAGCAGCTCACATATCCGGAGTGGCACAGATACGCAGTATTTT. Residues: CASSSHIRSGTDTQYF.